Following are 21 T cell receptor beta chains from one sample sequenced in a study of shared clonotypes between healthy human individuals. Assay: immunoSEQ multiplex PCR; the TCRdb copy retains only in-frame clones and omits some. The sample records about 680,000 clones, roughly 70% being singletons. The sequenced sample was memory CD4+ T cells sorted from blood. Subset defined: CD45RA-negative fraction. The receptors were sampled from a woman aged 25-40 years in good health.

The CDR3 DNA reads TGTGCCAGCAGAATGACAGGGGGCGCGACTGGGGCCAACGTCCTGACTTTC. Protein product: CASRMTGGATGANVLTF. The J gene is TRBJ2-6, the V gene TRBV5-4, with 10 bases lining up with TRBD1. CDR1 and CDR2 from the germline V gene are SGHNT and YYREEE (reference sequence). The CDR3 is made up of 17 amino acids. With V trimmed by 5 bases and J by 2 bases, 7 bases remained unmatched.

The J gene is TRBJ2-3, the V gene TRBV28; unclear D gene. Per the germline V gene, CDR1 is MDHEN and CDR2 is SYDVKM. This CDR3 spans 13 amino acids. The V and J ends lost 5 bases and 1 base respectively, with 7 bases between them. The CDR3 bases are TGTGCCAGCAGTAGGCCGGGCACAGATACGCAGTATTTT. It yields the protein CASSRPGTDTQYF.

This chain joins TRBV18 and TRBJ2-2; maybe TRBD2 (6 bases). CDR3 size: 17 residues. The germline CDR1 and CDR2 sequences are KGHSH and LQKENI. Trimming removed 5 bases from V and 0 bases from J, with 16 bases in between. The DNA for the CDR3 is TGTGCCAGCTCAGACGGAGGGTCACACGCGAACACCGGGGAGCTGTTTTTT. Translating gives CASSDGGSHANTGELFF.

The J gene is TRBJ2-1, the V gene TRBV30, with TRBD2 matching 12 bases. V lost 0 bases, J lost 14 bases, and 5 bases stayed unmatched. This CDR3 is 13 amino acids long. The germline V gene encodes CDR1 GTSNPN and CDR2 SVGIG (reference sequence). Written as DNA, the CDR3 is TGTGCCTGGAGTGTTGAGACTAGCGGGAGTAAGTTCTTC. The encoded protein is CAWSVETSGSKFF.

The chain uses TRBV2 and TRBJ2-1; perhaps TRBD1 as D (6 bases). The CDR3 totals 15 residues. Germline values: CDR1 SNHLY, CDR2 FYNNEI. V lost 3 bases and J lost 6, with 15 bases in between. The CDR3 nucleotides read TGTGCCAGCAGTGAGCTGTACCCAGGGGCCAATGAGCAGTTCTTC. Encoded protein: CASSELYPGANEQFF.

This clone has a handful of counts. CDR3 region: CASSLWNRGPGGGYTF. The CDR3 bases are TGTGCCAGCAGCTTGTGGAATAGGGGCCCAGGGGGAGGCTACACCTTC. The chain employs TRBV5-4 and TRBJ1-2, with TRBD1 matching over 7 bases. Germline loops: CDR1 SGHNT, CDR2 YYREEE (reference sequence). V shed 1 base and J 8 bases; nucleotides not matched to a gene: 14. The CDR3 has 16 residues. Complete variable domain (other parts from reference TRBV5-4 and TRBJ1-2): ETGVTQSPTHLIKTRGQQVTLRCSSQSGHNTVSWYQQALGQGPQFIFQYYREEENGRGNFPPRFSGLQFPNYSSELNVNALELDDSALYLCASSLWNRGPGGGYTFGSGTRLTVV.

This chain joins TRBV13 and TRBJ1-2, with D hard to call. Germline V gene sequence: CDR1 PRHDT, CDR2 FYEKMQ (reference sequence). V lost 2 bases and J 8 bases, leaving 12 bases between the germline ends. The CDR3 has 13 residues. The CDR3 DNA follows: TGTGCCAGCAGCTTATCCGCACCGGAGGGCTACACCTTC. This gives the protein CASSLSAPEGYTF.

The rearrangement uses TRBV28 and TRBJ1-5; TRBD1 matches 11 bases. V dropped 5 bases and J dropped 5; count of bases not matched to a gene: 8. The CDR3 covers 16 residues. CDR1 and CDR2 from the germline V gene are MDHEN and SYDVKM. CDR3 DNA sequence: TGTGCCAGCAGTCCCGAAGGACAGGGGGCATATCAGCCCCAGCATTTT. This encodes CASSPEGQGAYQPQHF.

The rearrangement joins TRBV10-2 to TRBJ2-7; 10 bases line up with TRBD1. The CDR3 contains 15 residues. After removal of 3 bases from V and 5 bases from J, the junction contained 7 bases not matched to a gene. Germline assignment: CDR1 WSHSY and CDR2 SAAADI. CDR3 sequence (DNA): TGCGCCAGCAGTGATCCCGGGACAGGGGTCGACGAGCAGTACTTC. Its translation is CASSDPGTGVDEQYF.

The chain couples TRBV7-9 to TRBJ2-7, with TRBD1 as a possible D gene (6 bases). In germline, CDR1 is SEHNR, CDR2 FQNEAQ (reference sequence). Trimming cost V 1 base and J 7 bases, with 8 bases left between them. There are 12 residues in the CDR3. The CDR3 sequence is CASSLGRGEQYF. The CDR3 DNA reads TGTGCCAGCAGCTTAGGCAGGGGTGAGCAGTACTTC.

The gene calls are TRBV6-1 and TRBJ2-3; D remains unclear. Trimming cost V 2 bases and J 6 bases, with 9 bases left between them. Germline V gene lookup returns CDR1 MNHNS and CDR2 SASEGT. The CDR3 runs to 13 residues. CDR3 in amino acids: CASSERSTDTQYF. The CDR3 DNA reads TGTGCCAGCAGTGAACGGTCTACCGATACGCAGTATTTT.

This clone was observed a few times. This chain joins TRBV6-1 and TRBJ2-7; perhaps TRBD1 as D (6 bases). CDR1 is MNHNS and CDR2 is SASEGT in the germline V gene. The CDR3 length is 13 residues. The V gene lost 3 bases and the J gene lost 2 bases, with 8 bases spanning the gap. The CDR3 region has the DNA TGTGCCAGCAGTGACAGGGGTACCTACGAGCAGTACTTC. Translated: CASSDRGTYEQYF.

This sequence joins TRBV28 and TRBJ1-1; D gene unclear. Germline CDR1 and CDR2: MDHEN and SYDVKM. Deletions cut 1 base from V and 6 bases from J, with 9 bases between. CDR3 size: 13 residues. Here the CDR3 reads CASSLFLQPEAFF. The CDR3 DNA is TGTGCCAGCAGTTTATTTCTCCAGCCTGAAGCTTTCTTT.

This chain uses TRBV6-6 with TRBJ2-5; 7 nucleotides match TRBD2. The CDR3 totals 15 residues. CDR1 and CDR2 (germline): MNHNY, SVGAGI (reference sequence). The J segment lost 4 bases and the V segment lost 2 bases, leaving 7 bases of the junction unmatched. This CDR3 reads CASSYREGFGETQYF. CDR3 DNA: TGTGCCAGCAGTTACAGGGAGGGATTCGGAGAGACCCAGTACTTC.

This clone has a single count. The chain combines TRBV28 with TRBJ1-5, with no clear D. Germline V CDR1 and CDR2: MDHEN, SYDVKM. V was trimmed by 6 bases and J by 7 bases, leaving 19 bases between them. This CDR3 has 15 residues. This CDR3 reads CASSLTELALQPQHF. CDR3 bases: TGTGCCAGCAGCCTCACAGAACTTGCGCTCCAGCCCCAGCATTTT. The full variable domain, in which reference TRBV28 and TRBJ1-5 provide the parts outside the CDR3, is DVKVTQSSRYLVKRTGEKVFLECVQDMDHENMFWYRQDPGLGLRLIYFSYDVKMKEKGDIPEGYSVSREKKERFSLILESASTNQTSMYLCASSLTELALQPQHFGDGTRLSIL.

The CDR3 bases are TGTGCCAGCTCACCAGCACCTAATTCACCCCTCCACTTT. Its translation is CASSPAPNSPLHF. This chain connects TRBV18 to TRBJ1-6; D gene unclear. CDR1 and CDR2 (germline): KGHSH, LQKENI. Trimming shortened V by 2 bases and J by 6 bases, and 5 bases separated the two germline ends. The CDR3 has 13 residues.

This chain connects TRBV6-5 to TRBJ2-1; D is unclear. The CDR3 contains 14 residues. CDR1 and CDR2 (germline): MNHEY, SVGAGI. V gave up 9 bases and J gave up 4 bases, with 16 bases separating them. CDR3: CARNEAGPYNEQFF. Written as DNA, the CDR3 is TGTGCCAGAAACGAAGCAGGACCTTACAATGAGCAGTTCTTC.

The CDR3 coding sequence is TGCAGCGTTGGGGTTATTTCCGGATACAATGAGCAGTTCTTC. It is translated as CSVGVISGYNEQFF. This chain links TRBV29-1 with TRBJ2-1; D not resolved. CDR1 is SQVTM, CDR2 ANQGSEA, per germline. Trimming shortened V by 4 bases and J by 4 bases, and 14 bases separated the two germline ends. The CDR3 has 14 amino acids.

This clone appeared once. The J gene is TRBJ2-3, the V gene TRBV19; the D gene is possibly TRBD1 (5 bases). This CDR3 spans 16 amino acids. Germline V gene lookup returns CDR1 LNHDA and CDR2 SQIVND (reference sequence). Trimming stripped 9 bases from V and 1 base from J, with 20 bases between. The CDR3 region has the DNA TGTGCCAGCCAACACTCCAGGGTACGACGCACAGATACGCAGTATTTT. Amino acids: CASQHSRVRRTDTQYF. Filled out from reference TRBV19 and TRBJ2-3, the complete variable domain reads DGGITQSPKYLFRKEGQNVTLSCEQNLNHDAMYWYRQDPGQGLRLIYYSQIVNDFQKGDIAEGYSVSREKKESFPLTVTSAQKNPTAFYLCASQHSRVRRTDTQYFGPGTRLTVL.

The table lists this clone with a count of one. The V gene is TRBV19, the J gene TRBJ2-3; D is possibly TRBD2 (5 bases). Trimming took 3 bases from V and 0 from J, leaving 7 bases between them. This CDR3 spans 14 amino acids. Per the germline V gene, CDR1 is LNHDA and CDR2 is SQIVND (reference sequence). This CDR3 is CASSIRGSTDTQYF. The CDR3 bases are TGTGCCAGTAGTATCCGCGGGAGCACAGATACGCAGTATTTT.

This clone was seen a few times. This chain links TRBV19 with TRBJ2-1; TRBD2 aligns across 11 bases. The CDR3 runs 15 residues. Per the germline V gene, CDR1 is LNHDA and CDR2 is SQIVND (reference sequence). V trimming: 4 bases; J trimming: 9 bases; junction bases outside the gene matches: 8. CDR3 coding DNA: TGTGCCAGTAGTAGAGGGACTAGCGGATGGAGTGAGCAGTTCTTC. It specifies CASSRGTSGWSEQFF.